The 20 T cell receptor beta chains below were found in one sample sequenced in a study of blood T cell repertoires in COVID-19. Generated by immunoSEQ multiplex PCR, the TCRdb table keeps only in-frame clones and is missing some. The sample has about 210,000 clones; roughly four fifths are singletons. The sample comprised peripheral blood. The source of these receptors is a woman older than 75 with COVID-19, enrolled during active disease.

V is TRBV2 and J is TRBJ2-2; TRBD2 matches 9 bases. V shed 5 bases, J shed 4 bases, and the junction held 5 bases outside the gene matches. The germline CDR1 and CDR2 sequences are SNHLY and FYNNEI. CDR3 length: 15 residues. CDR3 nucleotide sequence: TGTGCCAGCAGTCCCAGCGGGGGGCTCACCGGGGAGCTGTTTTTT. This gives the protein CASSPSGGLTGELFF.

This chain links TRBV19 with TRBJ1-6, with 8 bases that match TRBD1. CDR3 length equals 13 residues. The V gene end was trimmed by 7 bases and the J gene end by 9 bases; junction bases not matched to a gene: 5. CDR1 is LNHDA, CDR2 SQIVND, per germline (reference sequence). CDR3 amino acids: CASMDRDFSPLHF. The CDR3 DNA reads TGTGCCAGTATGGACAGGGACTTTTCACCCCTCCACTTT.

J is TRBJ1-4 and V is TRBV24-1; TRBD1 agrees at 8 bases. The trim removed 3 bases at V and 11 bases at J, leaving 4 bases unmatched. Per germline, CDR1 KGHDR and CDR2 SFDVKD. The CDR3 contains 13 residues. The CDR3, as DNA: TGTGCCACCAGTGATAGACACAGGGGGAAACTGTTTTTT. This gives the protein CATSDRHRGKLFF.

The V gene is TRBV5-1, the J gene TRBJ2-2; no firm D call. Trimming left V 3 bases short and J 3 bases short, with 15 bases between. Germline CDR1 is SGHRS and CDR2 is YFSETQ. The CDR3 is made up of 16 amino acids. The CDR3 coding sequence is TGCGCCAGCAGCTCGAACGTCCTGATAGACACCGGGGAGCTGTTTTTT. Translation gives CASSSNVLIDTGELFF. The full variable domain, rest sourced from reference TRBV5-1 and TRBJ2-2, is KAGVTQTPRYLIKTRGQQVTLSCSPISGHRSVSWYQQTPGQGLQFLFEYFSETQRNKGNFPGRFSGRQFSNSRSEMNVSTLELGDSALYLCASSSNVLIDTGELFFGEGSRLTVL.

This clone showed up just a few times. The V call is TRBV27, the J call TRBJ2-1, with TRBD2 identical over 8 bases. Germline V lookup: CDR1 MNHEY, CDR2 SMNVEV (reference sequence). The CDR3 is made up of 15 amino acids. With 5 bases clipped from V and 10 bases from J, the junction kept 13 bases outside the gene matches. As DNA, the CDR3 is TGTGCCAGCAGTACGATAGCGGGACGGTCTGTCGAGCAGTTCTTC. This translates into CASSTIAGRSVEQFF.

CDR3 protein: CASSSGGAAMNTEAFF. CDR3 in DNA: TGTGCCAGCAGTTCAGGGGGCGCGGCGATGAACACTGAAGCTTTCTTT. The genes are TRBV27 and TRBJ1-1; 8 bases line up with TRBD1. CDR3 size: 16 residues. V trimming: 4 bases; J trimming: 0 bases; junction bases outside the gene matches: 7. Germline values: CDR1 MNHEY, CDR2 SMNVEV (reference sequence).

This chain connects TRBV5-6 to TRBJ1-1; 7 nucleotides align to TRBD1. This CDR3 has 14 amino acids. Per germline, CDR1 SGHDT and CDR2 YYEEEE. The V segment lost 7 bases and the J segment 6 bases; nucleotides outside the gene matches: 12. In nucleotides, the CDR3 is TGTGCCAGCCGAATGACAGGGTCGGTCGCTGAAGCTTTCTTT. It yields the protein CASRMTGSVAEAFF.

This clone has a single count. The CDR3 sequence: CASTGGNIQYF. DNA for the CDR3: TGTGCCAGCACTGGCGGGAACATTCAGTACTTC. The chain links TRBV9 to TRBJ2-4; perhaps TRBD2 as D (5 bases). Trimming cost V 6 bases and J 7 bases, with 8 bases left between them. Germline-derived CDR1 and CDR2 are SGDLS and YYNGEE. The CDR3 runs to 11 residues.

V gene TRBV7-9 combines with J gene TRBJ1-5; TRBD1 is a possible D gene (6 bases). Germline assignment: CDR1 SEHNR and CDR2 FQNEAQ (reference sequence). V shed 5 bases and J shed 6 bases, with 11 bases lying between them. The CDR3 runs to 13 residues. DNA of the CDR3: TGTGCCAGCAGCACGACAGGTTCTCAGCCCCAGCATTTT. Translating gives CASSTTGSQPQHF.

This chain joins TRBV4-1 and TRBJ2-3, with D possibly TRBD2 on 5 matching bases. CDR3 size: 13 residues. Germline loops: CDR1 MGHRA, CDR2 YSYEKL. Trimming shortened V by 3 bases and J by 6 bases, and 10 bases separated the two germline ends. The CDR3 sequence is CASSQDWTDTQYF. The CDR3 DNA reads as TGCGCCAGCAGCCAGGACTGGACGGATACGCAGTATTTT.

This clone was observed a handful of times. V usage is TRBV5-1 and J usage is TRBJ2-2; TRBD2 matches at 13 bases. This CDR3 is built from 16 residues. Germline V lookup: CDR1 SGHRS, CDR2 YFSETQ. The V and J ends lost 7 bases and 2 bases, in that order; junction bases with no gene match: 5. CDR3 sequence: CASERLAGGNTGELFF. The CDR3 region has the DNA TGCGCCAGCGAGAGACTAGCGGGGGGCAACACCGGGGAGCTGTTTTTT.

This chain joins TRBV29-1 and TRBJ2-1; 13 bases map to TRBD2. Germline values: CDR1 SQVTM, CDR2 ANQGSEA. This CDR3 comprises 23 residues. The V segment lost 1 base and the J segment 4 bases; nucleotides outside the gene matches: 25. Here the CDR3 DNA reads TGCAGCGTTGAAGGATCTAGGGGGAAATGGGGACTAGCGGGATCCAGTAGATACAATGAGCAGTTCTTC. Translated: CSVEGSRGKWGLAGSSRYNEQFF.

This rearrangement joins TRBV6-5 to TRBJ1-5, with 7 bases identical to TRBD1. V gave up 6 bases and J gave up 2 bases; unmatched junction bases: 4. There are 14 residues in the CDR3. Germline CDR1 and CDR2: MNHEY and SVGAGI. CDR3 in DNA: TGTGCCAGCAGCGACAGGGAGGGCAATCAGCCCCAGCATTTT. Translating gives CASSDREGNQPQHF.

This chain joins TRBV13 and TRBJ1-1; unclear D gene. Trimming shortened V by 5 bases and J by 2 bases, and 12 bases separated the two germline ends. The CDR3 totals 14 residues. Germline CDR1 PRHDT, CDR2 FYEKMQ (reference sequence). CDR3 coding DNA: TGTGCCAGCAGCCCACCGACACATAACACTGAAGCTTTCTTT. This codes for CASSPPTHNTEAFF.

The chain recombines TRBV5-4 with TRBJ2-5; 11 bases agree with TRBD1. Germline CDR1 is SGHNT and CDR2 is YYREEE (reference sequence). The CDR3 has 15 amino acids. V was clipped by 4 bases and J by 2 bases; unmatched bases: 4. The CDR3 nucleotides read TGTGCCAGCAGCAAGGGACAGGGGGTTCAAGAGACCCAGTACTTC. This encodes CASSKGQGVQETQYF. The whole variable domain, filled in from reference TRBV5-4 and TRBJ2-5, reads ETGVTQSPTHLIKTRGQQVTLRCSSQSGHNTVSWYQQALGQGPQFIFQYYREEENGRGNFPPRFSGLQFPNYSSELNVNALELDDSALYLCASSKGQGVQETQYFGPGTRLLVL.

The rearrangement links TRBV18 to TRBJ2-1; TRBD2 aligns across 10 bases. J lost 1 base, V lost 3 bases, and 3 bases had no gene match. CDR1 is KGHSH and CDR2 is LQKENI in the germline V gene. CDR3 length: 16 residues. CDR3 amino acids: CASSPQREGSYNEQFF. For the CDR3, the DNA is TGTGCCAGCTCACCGCAGCGGGAGGGTTCCTACAATGAGCAGTTCTTC.

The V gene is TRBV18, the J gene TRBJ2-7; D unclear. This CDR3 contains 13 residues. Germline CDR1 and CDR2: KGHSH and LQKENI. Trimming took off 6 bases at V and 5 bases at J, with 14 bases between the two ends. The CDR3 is CASSTSSLDEQYF. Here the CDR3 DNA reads TGTGCCAGCTCCACCTCGTCACTCGACGAGCAGTACTTC.

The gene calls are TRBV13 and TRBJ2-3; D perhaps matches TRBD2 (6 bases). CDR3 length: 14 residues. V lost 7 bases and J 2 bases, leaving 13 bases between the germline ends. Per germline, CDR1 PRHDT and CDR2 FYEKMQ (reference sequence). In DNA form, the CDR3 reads TGTGCCAGCACCCCGGGCGGGAACACAGATACGCAGTATTTT. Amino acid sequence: CASTPGGNTDTQYF.

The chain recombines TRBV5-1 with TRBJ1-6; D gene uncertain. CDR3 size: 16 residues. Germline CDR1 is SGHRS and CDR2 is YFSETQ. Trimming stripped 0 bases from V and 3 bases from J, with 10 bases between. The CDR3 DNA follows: TGCGCCAGCAGCTTGGCGGGAGTCCTCTATAATTCACCCCTCCACTTT. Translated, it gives CASSLAGVLYNSPLHF. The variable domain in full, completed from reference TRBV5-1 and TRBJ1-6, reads KAGVTQTPRYLIKTRGQQVTLSCSPISGHRSVSWYQQTPGQGLQFLFEYFSETQRNKGNFPGRFSGRQFSNSRSEMNVSTLELGDSALYLCASSLAGVLYNSPLHFGNGTRLTVT.

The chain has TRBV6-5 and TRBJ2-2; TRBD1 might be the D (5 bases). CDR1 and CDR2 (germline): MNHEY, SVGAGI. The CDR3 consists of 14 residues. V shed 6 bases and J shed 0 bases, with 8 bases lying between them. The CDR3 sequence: CASRRGSNTGELFF. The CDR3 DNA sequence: TGTGCCAGCAGAAGGGGCTCGAACACCGGGGAGCTGTTTTTT.